This T cell receptor (beta chain) was identified in a study of cytotoxic CD8 clonotypes in ibrutinib-treated CLL. Whole-study context: Patients attained 24 partial and 2 complete responses; at median around 68 months, roughly 15 remained remitted while about twelve progressed.

Sequencing was performed with immunoSEQ multiplex PCR; in TCRdb, only in-frame clones are kept and a portion is missing. Of about 160,000 clones in the sample, 81% were seen once. CDR3 length: 13 residues. With 5 bases removed from V and 0 bases from J, the gap between germline ends came to 8 bases. Germline loops: CDR1 MDHEN, CDR2 SYDVKM. The sequence derives from a human donor with chronic lymphocytic leukemia. The chain couples TRBV28 to TRBJ2-7; D unresolved. Source: PBMCs, taken after 12 months of ibrutinib treatment. The CDR3: CASSPLDSYEQYF. As DNA, the CDR3 is TGTGCCAGCAGTCCCCTGGACTCCTACGAGCAGTACTTC. Full variable domain (missing parts from reference TRBV28 and TRBJ2-7): DVKVTQSSRYLVKRTGEKVFLECVQDMDHENMFWYRQDPGLGLRLIYFSYDVKMKEKGDIPEGYSVSREKKERFSLILESASTNQTSMYLCASSPLDSYEQYFGPGTRLTVT.